The clone carrying this T cell receptor beta chain is large by share. The antigen is not known. Tregs were sorted as CD4+CD25+CD127-/low cells. Amplification of TRBV12-4/TRBJ1-2 clonotypes used adaptor-ligated barcode primers. TCRdb re-analysed the multiplex PCR reads in MiXCR, keeping a single row per CDR3 protein. The data contain 720 or so distinct CDR3 sequences, about 23% of them singletons. CDR3 length: 15 amino acids. Germline CDR1 is LGHNT and CDR2 is FRNRAP. V was pared by 3 bases and J by 0 bases, with 2 bases of the junction left unmatched. Study observations and caveats: Under 2.4% of tumor Treg sequences matched blood Tregs or memory cells. Tumor memory CD4+ T cell TCR gene usage clustered with blood and lymph node memory CD4+ cells and lymph node naive CD4+ cells. Tumor Treg TCRs overlapped most with tumor naive CD4+ cells.

V usage is TRBV12-5 and J usage is TRBJ1-2; 9 nucleotides line up with TRBD1. This clonotype was obtained from a female donor with breast cancer. Source material: Tregs sorted from blood. CDR3 in DNA: TGTGCTAGTGGTTTTGGACAGGGGACTAACTATGGCTACACCTTC. Translation: CASGFGQGTNYGYTF.